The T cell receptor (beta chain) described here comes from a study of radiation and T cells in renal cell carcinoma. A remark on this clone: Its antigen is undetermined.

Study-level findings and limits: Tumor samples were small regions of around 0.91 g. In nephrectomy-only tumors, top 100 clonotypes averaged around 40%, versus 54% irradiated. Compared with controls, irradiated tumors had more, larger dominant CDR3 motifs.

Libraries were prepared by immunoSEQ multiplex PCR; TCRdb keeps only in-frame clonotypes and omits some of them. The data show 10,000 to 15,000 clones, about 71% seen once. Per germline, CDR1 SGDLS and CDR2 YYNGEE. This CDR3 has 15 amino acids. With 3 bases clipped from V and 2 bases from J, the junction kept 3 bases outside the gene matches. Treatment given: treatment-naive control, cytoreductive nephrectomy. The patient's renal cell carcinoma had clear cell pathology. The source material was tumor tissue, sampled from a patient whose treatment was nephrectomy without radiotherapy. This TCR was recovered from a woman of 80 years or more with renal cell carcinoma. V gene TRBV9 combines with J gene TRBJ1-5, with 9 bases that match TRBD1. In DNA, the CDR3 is TGTGCCAGCAGCGCACAGGGGGCTGGCAATCAGCCCCAGCATTTT. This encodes CASSAQGAGNQPQHF.